The clone carrying this T cell receptor beta chain was seen a few times. The library targeted TCRbeta and was prepared with unique molecular identifiers. In TCRdb, the PCR reads were re-called with MiXCR into one record per CDR3 protein. In the table there are roughly 500,000 distinct CDR3 sequences, approximately 32% of which are singletons. The germline V and J ends were trimmed by 2 bases and 16 bases, with 23 bases remaining between them. Germline lookup yields CDR1 GTSNPN and CDR2 SVGIG (reference sequence). The CDR3 has 14 residues. The data stem from a study of T-cell reconstitution after alpha-beta-depleted transplantation in children.

The chain employs TRBV30 and TRBJ1-4; D may be TRBD1 (6 bases). Here the sequenced sample was PBMCs from the stem cell graft donor, taken from the stem cell graft. The source of this sequence is a human donor who donated a stem cell graft to a child with aplastic anemia. The CDR3, as DNA: TGTGCCTGGAGTACTGGGGGACACGCGCTTTTTCGGTTTTTT. Translating gives CAWSTGGHALFRFF.